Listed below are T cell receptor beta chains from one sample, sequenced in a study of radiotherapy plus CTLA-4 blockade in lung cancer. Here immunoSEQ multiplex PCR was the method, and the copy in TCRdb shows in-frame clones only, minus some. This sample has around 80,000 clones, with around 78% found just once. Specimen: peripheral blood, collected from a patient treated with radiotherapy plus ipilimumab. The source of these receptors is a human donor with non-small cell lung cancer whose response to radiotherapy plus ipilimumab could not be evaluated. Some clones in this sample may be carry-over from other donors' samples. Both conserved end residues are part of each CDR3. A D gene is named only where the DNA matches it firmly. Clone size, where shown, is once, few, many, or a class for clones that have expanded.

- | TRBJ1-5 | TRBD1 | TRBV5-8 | TGTGCCAGCAGCTCGGGACAGGGCTATCAGCCCCAGCATTTT | CASSSGQGYQPQHF
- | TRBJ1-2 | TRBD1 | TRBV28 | TGTGCCAGCAGTTTCCCAGGGGGCACATTGGGCTACACCTTC | CASSFPGGTLGYTF
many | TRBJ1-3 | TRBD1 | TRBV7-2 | TGTGCCAGCAGCCAGGACAGGAGAAGCACCATATATTTT | CASSQDRRSTIYF
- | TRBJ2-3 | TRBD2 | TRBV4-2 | TGTGCCAGCAGCTTGTCTAGCGGGGGGGCGGGCACAGATACGCAGTATTTT | CASSLSSGGAGTDTQYF
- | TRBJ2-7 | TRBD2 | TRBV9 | TGTGCCAGCAGCCTTTCGGGACTATACTACGAGCAGTACTTC | CASSLSGLYYEQYF
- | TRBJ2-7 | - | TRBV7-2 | TGTGCCAGCCAACCCCGCAGCGGAAAGACCTACGAGCAGTACTTC | CASQPRSGKTYEQYF
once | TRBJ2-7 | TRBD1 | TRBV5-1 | TGCGCCAGCAGGTTGGAGGGACAGGCGAGAGAGCAGTACTTC | CASRLEGQAREQYF
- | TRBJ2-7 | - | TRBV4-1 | TGCGCCAGCAGCCAAGATATTGGGGGACTCTACGAGCAGTACTTC | CASSQDIGGLYEQYF
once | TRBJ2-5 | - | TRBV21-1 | TGTGCCAGCAGCAAAGCGCTAGAGACAGGCCAAGAGACCCAGTACTTC | CASSKALETGQETQYF
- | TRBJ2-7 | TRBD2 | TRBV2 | TGTGCCAGCAGTCGAACGACTAGCGGGGTATACGAGCAGTACTTC | CASSRTTSGVYEQYF
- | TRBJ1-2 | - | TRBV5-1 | TGCGCCAGCAGCTCCAACGGGCAGGGTTATGGCTACACCTTC | CASSSNGQGYGYTF
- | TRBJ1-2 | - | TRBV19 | TGTGCCAGTAGTGTTTTGGGGCGGGATCCTAGTGGCTACACCTTC | CASSVLGRDPSGYTF
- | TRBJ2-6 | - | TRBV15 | TGTGCCACCAGCCTAGGGGGCGGGAACTCTGGGGCCAACGTCCTGACTTTC | CATSLGGGNSGANVLTF
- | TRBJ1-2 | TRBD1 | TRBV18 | TGTGCCAGCTCACCCATCACAAGGACAGGGACCTATGGCTACACCTTC | CASSPITRTGTYGYTF
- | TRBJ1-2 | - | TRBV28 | TGTGCCAGCAGTCGTATTACAGGGTCCCGCCGCGATGGCTACACCTTC | CASSRITGSRRDGYTF
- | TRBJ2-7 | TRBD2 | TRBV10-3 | TGTGCCAGCATGTTAATAGCGGGGGGTGACGAGCAGTACTTC | CASMLIAGGDEQYF
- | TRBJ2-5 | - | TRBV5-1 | TGCGCCAGCAGCTTGGGTGCGCGAGAGACCCAGTACTTC | CASSLGARETQYF
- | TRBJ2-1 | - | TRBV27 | TGTGCCAGCAGTTTAAGGAGCTCCTACAATGAGCAGTTCTTC | CASSLRSSYNEQFF
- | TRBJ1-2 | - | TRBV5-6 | TGTGCCAGCAGCCCAAGACTGGCGGGGGGCCGTGGCTACACCTTC | CASSPRLAGGRGYTF
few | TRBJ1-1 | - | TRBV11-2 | TGTGCCAGCAGCTCCTCGTGGTCCATCGGGACTCCTATGAACACTGAAGCTTTCTTT | CASSSSWSIGTPMNTEAFF
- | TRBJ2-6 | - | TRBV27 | TGTGCCAGTGGCGGATCGTCTGGGGCCAACGTCCTGACTTTC | CASGGSSGANVLTF
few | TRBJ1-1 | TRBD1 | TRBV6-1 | TGTGCCAGCAGAGTAATGGACAGGGCGAACACTGAAGCTTTCTTT | CASRVMDRANTEAFF
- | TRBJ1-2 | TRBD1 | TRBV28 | TGTGCCAGCAGTTCAGGACAGGGACTCAGTGGCTACACCTTC | CASSSGQGLSGYTF
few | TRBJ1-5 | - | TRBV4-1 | TGCGCCAGCAGCCCCCTCCCACCTACGAATCAGCCCCAGCATTTT | CASSPLPPTNQPQHF
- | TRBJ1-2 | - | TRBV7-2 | TGTGCCAGCGGCCGGGATAACTATGGCTACACCTTC | CASGRDNYGYTF
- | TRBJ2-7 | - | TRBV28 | TGTGCCAGCAGTTTACTACAGGGAGTAGGCTACGAGCAGTACTTC | CASSLLQGVGYEQYF
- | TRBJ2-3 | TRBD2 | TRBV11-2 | TGTGCCAGCAGCTCCAGCGGGGGGGTCTCAGATACGCAGTATTTT | CASSSSGGVSDTQYF
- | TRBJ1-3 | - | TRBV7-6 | TGTGCCAGCAGCCTCCAGGGTCCCCAGCACACCATATATTTT | CASSLQGPQHTIYF
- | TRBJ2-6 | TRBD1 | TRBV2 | TGTGCCAGCAGTGTACAGGGGAGTGGGGCCAACGTCCTGACTTTC | CASSVQGSGANVLTF
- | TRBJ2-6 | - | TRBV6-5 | TGTGCCAGCAGTTATGGGGCTCGAGGGGCCAACGTCCTGACTTTC | CASSYGARGANVLTF
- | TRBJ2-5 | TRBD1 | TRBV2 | TGTGCCAGCAACCGACCGGAACAGGGGACAGAGACCCAGTACTTC | CASNRPEQGTETQYF
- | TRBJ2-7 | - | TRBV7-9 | TGTGCCAGCAGCTTAGGAGTCATGCTTGAGACGGGAATAGACGAGCAGTACTTC | CASSLGVMLETGIDEQYF
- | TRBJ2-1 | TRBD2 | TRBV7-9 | TGTGCCAGCAGCTTAGGAGCCCCCTCTAGCGGGGACCCCCCCGGAGAGTTCTTC | CASSLGAPSSGDPPGEFF
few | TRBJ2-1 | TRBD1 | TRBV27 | TGTGCCAGCAGGCCCTACCCTACAGGGGGGAAGTTCTTC | CASRPYPTGGKFF
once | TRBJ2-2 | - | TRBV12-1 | TGTGCCAGCAGCTTTGGGCAGGGGCCCGGGGAGCTGTTTTTT | CASSFGQGPGELFF
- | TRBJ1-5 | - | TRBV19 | TGTGCCAGTAGTTGGGGGCGAGAGCAGCCCCAGCATTTT | CASSWGREQPQHF
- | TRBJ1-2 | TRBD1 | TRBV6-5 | TGTGCCAGCAGGCCGACAGGGACTGATGGCTACACCTTC | CASRPTGTDGYTF
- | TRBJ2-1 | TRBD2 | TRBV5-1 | TGCGCCAGCAACATGGGGGGGAACTCCTACAATGAGCAGTTCTTC | CASNMGGNSYNEQFF
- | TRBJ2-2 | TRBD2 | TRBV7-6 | TGTGCCAGCAGCTCCGTGCCAGCGGGGGCGAGAAGGGACACCGGGGAGCTGTTTTTT | CASSSVPAGARRDTGELFF
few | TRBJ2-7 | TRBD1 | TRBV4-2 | TGTGCCAGCAGTACGGACAGGTACGAGCAGTACTTC | CASSTDRYEQYF
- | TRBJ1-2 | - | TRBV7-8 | TGTGCCAGCAGCTTAGCGGGTCATGGGACATACTATGGCTACACCTTC | CASSLAGHGTYYGYTF
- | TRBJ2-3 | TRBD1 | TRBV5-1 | TGCGCCAGCAGCTTGGATCCACAGGGGGCCGTGGCAGATACGCAGTATTTT | CASSLDPQGAVADTQYF
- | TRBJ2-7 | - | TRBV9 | TGTGCCAGCAGCGTAGATCTCGCGGCGAGCTCCTACGAGCAGTACTTC | CASSVDLAASSYEQYF
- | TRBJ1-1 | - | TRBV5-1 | TGCGCCAGCAGCTTAGGGGCTGTAGAAAACGCTGAAGCTTTCTTT | CASSLGAVENAEAFF
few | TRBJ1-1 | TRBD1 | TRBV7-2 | TGTGCCAGCAGCCAGGGACAGGGGATAACTGAAGCTTTCTTT | CASSQGQGITEAFF